Below, 21 T cell receptor beta chains from the same sample are listed, as sequenced in a study of T cell responses to AZD1222 COVID-19 vaccine (dated by TCRdb to the early 2020s). Per the publication, the time point label means: baseline before first vaccination. In the paper's terms, the treatment or condition label means: meningococcal conjugate vaccine given as trial control. Libraries were built with the immunoSEQ multiplex PCR assay. Held by TCRdb, this immuneACCESS table contains in-frame sequences only and omits some clones. Under half of the omission traces to an unresolved V gene where checked; the cause of the rest is unknown. This sample holds 100,000 to 150,000 clones; approximately 90% were observed only once. The top ten clonotypes cover over 8.5% of the sample. Specimen: peripheral blood, collected on day 0 of MenACWY control vaccination. These receptors originate from an adult in good health.

In DNA, the CDR3 is TGTGCCAGCAGTTTATCGGGATCGGGGTCCTACGAGCAGTACTTC. Its protein is CASSLSGSGSYEQYF. The rearrangement links TRBV27 to TRBJ2-7, with D possibly matching TRBD2 (5 bases). V shed 0 bases and J shed 1 base, with 10 bases lying between them. Germline V gives CDR1 MNHEY, CDR2 SMNVEV (reference sequence). The CDR3 is made up of 15 amino acids.

The chain joins TRBV3-1 (or the pseudogene TRBV3-2) to TRBJ1-3; D gene unclear. The V end was cut by 2 bases, the J end by 4 bases, with 12 bases between. The CDR3 contains 15 residues. From germline, CDR1 is LGHDT and CDR2 YNNKEL (reference sequence). The CDR3 bases are TGTGCCAGCAGCCAACTTTCTGGACGAGGAAACACCATATATTTT. It codes for CASSQLSGRGNTIYF.

This rearrangement joins TRBV4-1 to TRBJ2-3, with 11 bases that match TRBD1. Germline V lookup: CDR1 MGHRA, CDR2 YSYEKL. Trimming took 6 bases from V and 3 from J; bases not matched to a gene: 5. CDR3 size: 15 residues. CDR3 in amino acids: CASSLGQGATDTQYF. The CDR3, as DNA: TGCGCCAGCAGTCTAGGACAGGGGGCAACAGATACGCAGTATTTT.

The chain carries TRBV9 and TRBJ1-2; D ambiguous. Germline lookup yields CDR1 SGDLS and CDR2 YYNGEE. This CDR3 contains 14 residues. Trimming took 3 bases from V and 0 from J, leaving 9 bases between them. In nucleotides, the CDR3 is TGTGCCAGCAGCGCCGAGTCAGCTAACTATGGCTACACCTTC. Protein: CASSAESANYGYTF.

This rearrangement joins TRBV11-2 to TRBJ2-7; 7 bases are a match to TRBD1. Germline values: CDR1 SGHAT, CDR2 FQNNGV. The ends lost 0 bases at V and 2 bases at J; junction bases unmatched: 4. The CDR3 length is 15 residues. This CDR3 reads CASSLEGTVTYEQYF. CDR3 bases: TGTGCCAGCAGCTTAGAGGGGACAGTAACCTACGAGCAGTACTTC.

In this sample, this clone turned up once. V usage is TRBV19 and J usage is TRBJ2-3, with 8 bases identical to TRBD2. Unmatched junction bases numbered 3, after V lost 2 bases and J lost 2 bases. The CDR3 is 15 residues long. The germline gives CDR1 LNHDA, CDR2 SQIVND (reference sequence). For the CDR3, the DNA is TGTGCCAGTAGTATACAAGGACTAGCCACAGATACGCAGTATTTT. Its translation: CASSIQGLATDTQYF.

The chain recombines TRBV5-4 with TRBJ2-5; D could derive from TRBD1 or TRBD2 (5 bases each). The germline V gene encodes CDR1 SGHNT and CDR2 YYREEE (reference sequence). CDR3 length equals 15 residues. Trimming stripped 0 bases from V and 9 bases from J, with 18 bases between. The CDR3 sequence is CASSLGTQTGTAQYF. The CDR3 coding sequence is TGTGCCAGCAGCTTGGGGACTCAAACCGGGACGGCCCAGTACTTC.

This clone was recorded only once. The chain carries TRBV13 and TRBJ2-7; D is uncertain. CDR1 is PRHDT and CDR2 is FYEKMQ in the germline V gene (reference sequence). The CDR3 spans 15 residues. The V end was cut by 4 bases, the J end by 0 bases, with 13 bases between. The CDR3 sequence is CASSSVDTNSYEQYF. In nucleotides, the CDR3 is TGTGCCAGCAGCTCCGTCGACACGAACTCCTACGAGCAGTACTTC. Looking up the rest from reference TRBV13 and TRBJ2-7 gives the full variable domain: AAGVIQSPRHLIKEKRETATLKCYPIPRHDTVYWYQQGPGQDPQFLISFYEKMQSDKGSIPDRFSAQQFSDYHSELNMSSLELGDSALYFCASSSVDTNSYEQYFGPGTRLTVT.

This clone was seen only once. The chain joins TRBV3-1 (or the pseudogene TRBV3-2) to TRBJ2-2, with D maybe TRBD1 (5 bases). There are 14 residues in the CDR3. Between the trimmed V and J ends, which lost 2 bases and 10 bases, there was a span of 14 bases. The V gene's germline CDR1 is LGHDT and CDR2 YNNKEL (reference sequence). DNA for the CDR3: TGTGCCAGCAGCCAAAATAGGGGCGATGAGGAGCTGTTTTTT. Its protein product is CASSQNRGDEELFF.

This rearrangement joins TRBV7-2 to TRBJ2-1; 9 nucleotides align to TRBD1. The CDR3 is 15 residues long. Germline V gene sequence: CDR1 SGHTA, CDR2 FQGNSA. V gave up 5 bases and J gave up 4 bases; unmatched junction bases: 6. In nucleotides, the CDR3 is TGTGCCAGCAGCCCAGACAGGGGGGGGTACAATGAGCAGTTCTTC. As protein: CASSPDRGGYNEQFF.

The rearrangement links TRBV11-3 to TRBJ2-1; D is possibly TRBD2 (5 bases). V was cut by 5 bases and J by 5 bases, with 13 bases left in between. The CDR3 is 14 residues long. Looked up from germline, CDR1 is SGHNT and CDR2 is YENEEA. The DNA for the CDR3 is TGTGCCAGCAGCCTACGCAGCGGCGACAATGAGCAGTTCTTC. This translates into CASSLRSGDNEQFF.

V gene TRBV12-3 or TRBV12-4 combines with J gene TRBJ2-1; no definite D call. This CDR3 contains 12 residues. Trimming removed 6 bases at V and 7 bases at J, with 10 bases between. The CDR3 region is CASRVSGNEQFF. CDR3 nucleotide sequence: TGTGCCAGCAGAGTGTCGGGTAATGAGCAGTTCTTC.

The chain recombines TRBV28 with TRBJ2-1, with D unresolved. V lost 3 bases and J 4 bases, leaving 22 bases between the germline ends. CDR3 size: 18 residues. CDR1 MDHEN and CDR2 SYDVKM come from the germline V gene. CDR3 residues: CASSFFVSDLGLYNEQFF. The CDR3 bases are TGTGCCAGCAGTTTCTTCGTTTCAGACCTAGGGCTTTACAATGAGCAGTTCTTC. Complete variable domain (other parts from reference TRBV28 and TRBJ2-1): DVKVTQSSRYLVKRTGEKVFLECVQDMDHENMFWYRQDPGLGLRLIYFSYDVKMKEKGDIPEGYSVSREKKERFSLILESASTNQTSMYLCASSFFVSDLGLYNEQFFGPGTRLTVL.

CDR3 sequence reads: CASSLRRADTQYF. The CDR3 nucleotides read TGTGCCAGCAGCCTCCGGAGGGCTGATACGCAGTATTTT. The chain carries TRBV7-2 and TRBJ2-3; D is possibly TRBD2 (6 bases). The CDR3 runs 13 residues. V lost 5 bases, J lost 6 bases, and 12 bases lay in between. From germline, CDR1 is SGHTA and CDR2 FQGNSA.

V usage is TRBV5-8 and J usage is TRBJ2-7, with unresolved D. The germline V gene encodes CDR1 SGHTS and CDR2 YDEGEE. The CDR3 runs 14 residues. The germline V and J ends were trimmed by 2 bases and 0 bases, with 9 bases remaining between them. CDR3 DNA sequence: TGTGCCAGCAGCTTAGACTTCTTCTCCTACGAGCAGTACTTC. The encoded protein is CASSLDFFSYEQYF.

The rearrangement joins TRBV24-1 to TRBJ1-2; D uncertain. Deletions cut 5 bases from V and 3 bases from J, with 9 bases between. In germline, CDR1 is KGHDR, CDR2 SFDVKD. The CDR3 has 13 amino acids. The CDR3 DNA is TGTGCCACCAGTGGATCAGGAGACTATGGCTACACCTTC. The encoded protein is CATSGSGDYGYTF.

This clone was picked up one time. In nucleotides, the CDR3 is TGCGCCAGCAGCTTATTAAAAGAGACCCAGTACTTC. Its protein is CASSLLKETQYF. The chain employs TRBV5-1 and TRBJ2-5; the D is unclear. The CDR3 contains 12 residues. The germline gives CDR1 SGHRS, CDR2 YFSETQ. Between the trimmed V and J ends, which lost 2 bases and 3 bases, there was a span of 5 bases.

This clone was counted once. V is TRBV6-1 and J is TRBJ1-5; tentatively, D is TRBD1 (5 bases). From germline, CDR1 is MNHNS and CDR2 SASEGT. The V and J ends lost 3 bases and 4 bases respectively, with 16 bases between them. The CDR3 sequence is 16 residues long. The DNA for the CDR3 is TGTGCCAGCAGTGAGGGGCAGGGCCGAGTGAATCAGCCCCAGCATTTT. It encodes CASSEGQGRVNQPQHF.

The chain joins TRBV7-2 to TRBJ2-7; tentatively, D is TRBD1 or TRBD2 (5 bases each). Per germline, CDR1 SGHTA and CDR2 FQGNSA. V lost 1 base and J lost 9, with 16 bases in between. The CDR3 has 14 amino acids. The CDR3 DNA is TGTGCCAGCAGCTTAGTAGCTAGCCTTAGGGGGCAGTACTTC. Its protein is CASSLVASLRGQYF.

This clone was seen a few times. V usage is TRBV7-2 and J usage is TRBJ1-1; D is uncertain. CDR3 length: 14 amino acids. The V and J ends lost 0 bases and 8 bases respectively, with 13 bases between them. CDR1 and CDR2 (germline): SGHTA, FQGNSA. The CDR3 reads CASSLAGTDLEAFF. The CDR3 nucleotides read TGTGCCAGCAGCTTAGCCGGCACGGACCTAGAAGCTTTCTTT.

The chain uses TRBV7-2 and TRBJ2-5; D possibly corresponds to TRBD1 (6 bases). The V gene lost 1 base and the J gene lost 5 bases, with 14 bases spanning the gap. This CDR3 contains 15 residues. Germline V gene lookup returns CDR1 SGHTA and CDR2 FQGNSA. The CDR3 spells CASSLEKWQGETQYF. Written as DNA, the CDR3 is TGTGCCAGCAGCTTAGAGAAATGGCAGGGGGAGACCCAGTACTTC.